The next 26 T cell receptor beta chains were all read from a single sample in a study of cytomegalovirus exposure and HLA in healthy donors. Clones were sequenced by immunoSEQ multiplex PCR, and TCRdb holds only the in-frame ones, with some missing. The table has 90,000 or so clones, 85% seen once; the top ten hold roughly 20%. The sequencing input was PBMCs. Receptors originate from a man younger than 35 in good health and CMV-seropositive.

The V gene is TRBV4-1, the J gene TRBJ2-7, with D unresolved. V was cut by 2 bases and J by 0 bases, with 8 bases left in between. This CDR3 contains 14 residues. Germline assignment: CDR1 MGHRA and CDR2 YSYEKL. This CDR3 reads CASSQTPVSYEQYF. CDR3 bases: TGCGCCAGCAGCCAAACGCCAGTCTCCTACGAGCAGTACTTC.

V usage is TRBV6-5 and J usage is TRBJ1-5; 10 nucleotides align to TRBD1. V was pared by 0 bases and J by 7 bases, with 3 bases of the junction left unmatched. CDR3 length equals 15 residues. The germline CDR1 and CDR2 sequences are MNHEY and SVGAGI. The CDR3: CASSYSRDRGQPQHF. The DNA for the CDR3 is TGTGCCAGCAGTTACTCCCGGGACAGGGGACAGCCCCAGCATTTT.

In its sample, this clone was seen once. V usage is TRBV6-5 and J usage is TRBJ1-2; perhaps TRBD1 as D (6 bases). V was cut by 4 bases and J by 0 bases, with 12 bases left in between. CDR1 is MNHEY and CDR2 is SVGAGI in the germline V gene. This CDR3 is built from 15 residues. CDR3 nucleotide sequence: TGTGCCAGCAGTTCCAGACAGGACTCTAACTATGGCTACACCTTC. As protein: CASSSRQDSNYGYTF.

The gene calls are TRBV5-6 and TRBJ2-5, with 7 bases fitting TRBD2. The CDR3 has 16 amino acids. The germline gives CDR1 SGHDT, CDR2 YYEEEE. J lost 1 base, V lost 0 bases, and 6 bases had no gene match. The CDR3 loop reads CASSLETTSSQETQYF. The DNA of the CDR3 is TGTGCCAGCAGCTTGGAGACGACTAGCAGCCAAGAGACCCAGTACTTC.

This rearrangement joins TRBV6-1 to TRBJ2-6, with a weak D call TRBD1 (6 bases). V lost 4 bases, J lost 1 base, and 8 bases lay in between. The CDR3 consists of 15 residues. CDR1 and CDR2 (germline): MNHNS, SASEGT. This CDR3 reads CASSAQGSGANVLTF. The CDR3 nucleotides read TGTGCCAGCAGTGCCCAGGGGTCTGGGGCCAACGTCCTGACTTTC.

The chain is built from TRBV14 and TRBJ1-1, with D maybe TRBD1 (6 bases). This CDR3 is 16 amino acids long. Germline CDR1 and CDR2: SGHDN and FVKESK. V gave up 0 bases and J gave up 7 bases, with 18 bases separating them. The CDR3 coding sequence is TGTGCCAGCAGCCAAGATGGTCACAGGGCGCTTTTTGAAGCTTTCTTT. It is translated as CASSQDGHRALFEAFF.

V and J are TRBV6-1 and TRBJ2-5; 9 nucleotides align to TRBD2. This CDR3 comprises 15 residues. CDR1 and CDR2 (germline): MNHNS, SASEGT. Trimming at V came to 4 bases and at J to 2 bases, leaving 5 bases not matched to a gene. DNA of the CDR3: TGTGCCAGCAGTGGGGTAGCGGGAGAGCAAGAGACCCAGTACTTC. Its translation: CASSGVAGEQETQYF.

This clone was picked up a small number of times. This chain connects TRBV6-5 to TRBJ2-7; D ambiguous. The V gene's germline CDR1 is MNHEY and CDR2 SVGAGI. The CDR3 totals 13 residues. The V end lost 2 bases, the J end lost 2 bases, and 7 bases lay between the germline ends. CDR3 in DNA: TGTGCCAGCAGTTACCGAGCTGCCTACGAGCAGTACTTC. As protein: CASSYRAAYEQYF.

The chain is built from TRBV7-2 and TRBJ2-2; 7 positions agree with TRBD2. The CDR3 runs 14 residues. V gave up 5 bases and J gave up 5 bases; unmatched junction bases: 5. CDR1 and CDR2 from the germline V gene are SGHTA and FQGNSA. CDR3 in DNA: TGTGCCAGCAGCCTGTGGGGGGGGACCGGGGAGCTGTTTTTT. Translating it yields CASSLWGGTGELFF.

The rearrangement joins TRBV6-5 to TRBJ1-1; weak D call: TRBD1 (6 bases). CDR1 and CDR2 from the germline V gene are MNHEY and SVGAGI. V was shortened by 0 bases and J by 5 bases, with 10 bases between the two germline ends. The CDR3 is 14 residues long. In nucleotides, the CDR3 is TGTGCCAGCAGTTACTCAGGGGGAAGGACTGAAGCTTTCTTT. Protein product: CASSYSGGRTEAFF.

The J gene is TRBJ2-1, the V gene TRBV9; TRBD2 matches at 7 bases. Germline loops: CDR1 SGDLS, CDR2 YYNGEE. The CDR3 consists of 13 residues. V was pared by 3 bases and J by 8 bases, with 5 bases of the junction left unmatched. The chain's CDR3 is CASSGLAGDEQFF. The CDR3 bases are TGTGCCAGCAGCGGACTAGCCGGCGATGAGCAGTTCTTC.

The CDR3 sequence: CASSRDTLGGRGYNEQFF. The CDR3 bases are TGCGCCAGCAGCCGGGATACTTTGGGAGGGAGGGGTTACAATGAGCAGTTCTTC. The rearrangement uses TRBV4-1 and TRBJ2-1; TRBD2 aligns across 7 bases. The germline V gene encodes CDR1 MGHRA and CDR2 YSYEKL. After removal of 4 bases from V and 4 bases from J, the junction contained 16 bases not matched to a gene. The CDR3 has 18 amino acids.

The chain employs TRBV4-1 and TRBJ2-3, with 9 bases matching TRBD1. CDR1 and CDR2 from the germline V gene are MGHRA and YSYEKL. The J segment lost 3 bases and the V segment lost 3 bases, leaving 7 bases of the junction unmatched. The CDR3 has 16 amino acids. CDR3 amino acids: CASSHPGQGWTDTQYF. As DNA, the CDR3 is TGCGCCAGCAGCCACCCGGGACAGGGTTGGACAGATACGCAGTATTTT.

V usage is TRBV9 and J usage is TRBJ1-1; no firm D call. Trimming removed 0 bases at V and 5 bases at J, with 8 bases between. CDR3 length: 13 residues. Germline assignment: CDR1 SGDLS and CDR2 YYNGEE. The CDR3 here is CASSVDSGTEAFF. For the CDR3, the DNA is TGTGCCAGCAGCGTAGACAGCGGGACTGAAGCTTTCTTT.

The DNA of the CDR3 is TGTGCCAGCTCACCCGGGACAGGGGCTAACTATGGCTACACCTTC. Protein: CASSPGTGANYGYTF. V gene TRBV18 combines with J gene TRBJ1-2; 10 nucleotides align to TRBD1. Germline V lookup: CDR1 KGHSH, CDR2 LQKENI. This CDR3 contains 15 residues. V shed 3 bases and J 0 bases; nucleotides not matched to a gene: 1.

The chain combines TRBV5-1 with TRBJ2-3; 8 nucleotides agree with TRBD2. CDR1 and CDR2 from the germline V gene are SGHRS and YFSETQ. This CDR3 is 16 amino acids long. Trimming at V came to 1 base and at J to 2 bases, leaving 6 bases not matched to a gene. The CDR3 DNA reads TGCGCCAGCAGCTTGTCGGTAGCGGGAAACACAGATACGCAGTATTTT. Translating it yields CASSLSVAGNTDTQYF.

The chain employs TRBV12-5 and TRBJ2-1; TRBD2 aligns across 15 bases. The CDR3 extends over 17 amino acids. The J segment lost 9 bases and the V segment lost 7 bases, leaving 13 bases of the junction unmatched. Germline loops: CDR1 LGHNT, CDR2 FRNRAP. CDR3: CASAPGLAGGPGAEQFF. DNA for the CDR3: TGTGCTAGTGCCCCGGGACTAGCGGGAGGTCCGGGAGCTGAGCAGTTCTTC.

The V call is TRBV11-3, the J call TRBJ2-1; 9 bases agree with TRBD1. CDR1 is SGHNT, CDR2 YENEEA, per germline. Germline trimming cut 0 bases from V and 9 bases from J; bases unmatched to any gene: 21. This CDR3 has 20 amino acids. The CDR3 DNA reads as TGTGCCAGCAGCTTAGACGGGACAGGGAGGGTTGGTAGCAGGAGCAGTGAGCAGTTCTTC. It specifies CASSLDGTGRVGSRSSEQFF.

V gene TRBV10-3 combines with J gene TRBJ2-2, with a tentative D call TRBD2 (6 bases). The V and J ends lost 2 bases and 4 bases respectively, with 17 bases between them. CDR1 and CDR2 from the germline V gene are ENHRY and SYGVKD. This CDR3 has 17 amino acids. CDR3 DNA: TGTGCCATCAGTGAGGGGCTGGTCGGGAGTCCCACCGGGGAGCTGTTTTTT. Its protein product is CAISEGLVGSPTGELFF.

This clone was counted a single time. The chain uses TRBV11-2 and TRBJ2-7; 8 bases line up with TRBD1. Germline V lookup: CDR1 SGHAT, CDR2 FQNNGV. The CDR3 consists of 15 residues. V lost 4 bases and J lost 1; bases outside the gene matches: 6. This CDR3 is CASSYPGQASYEQYF. The DNA of the CDR3 is TGTGCCAGCAGCTACCCGGGACAGGCATCCTACGAGCAGTACTTC. Supplemented by reference TRBV11-2 and TRBJ2-7, the full variable domain reads EAGVAQSPRYKIIEKRQSVAFWCNPISGHATLYWYQQILGQGPKLLIQFQNNGVVDDSQLPKDRFSAERLKGVDSTLKIQPAKLEDSAVYLCASSYPGQASYEQYFGPGTRLTVT.

This clone was seen only a few times. The genes are TRBV6-5 and TRBJ2-2; D is possibly TRBD2 (6 bases). The germline V gene encodes CDR1 MNHEY and CDR2 SVGAGI. The CDR3 runs 16 residues. Trimming took 0 bases from V and 3 from J, leaving 11 bases between them. This CDR3 is CASSYSTGVYTGELFF. The DNA for the CDR3 is TGTGCCAGCAGTTACTCGACGGGAGTGTACACCGGGGAGCTGTTTTTT.

This clone was detected a few times. The V and J genes are TRBV6-4 and TRBJ2-1, with 8 nucleotides matching TRBD2. Germline loops: CDR1 MRHNA, CDR2 SNTAGT. CDR3 length: 14 amino acids. The trim removed 5 bases at V and 0 bases at J, leaving 0 bases unmatched. Here the CDR3 DNA reads TGTGCCAGCAGTAGCGGGAGCTCCTACAATGAGCAGTTCTTC. Its translation is CASSSGSSYNEQFF.

The gene calls are TRBV4-2 and TRBJ1-2; the D is unclear. The CDR3 is 14 residues long. Trimming shortened V by 0 bases and J by 4 bases, and 9 bases separated the two germline ends. Germline V CDR1 and CDR2: LGHNA, YNFKEQ. CDR3 amino acids: CASSQDSGLYGYTF. Written as DNA, the CDR3 is TGTGCCAGCAGCCAAGACTCAGGTCTCTATGGCTACACCTTC.

This clone showed up just once. The chain combines TRBV5-1 with TRBJ2-3; D perhaps matches TRBD1 (5 bases). CDR1 and CDR2 from the germline V gene are SGHRS and YFSETQ. This CDR3 spans 13 amino acids. V was clipped by 7 bases and J by 1 base, with 10 bases between them. CDR3 bases: TGCGCCAGCCGTTTACAGGGCACAGATACGCAGTATTTT. The encoded protein is CASRLQGTDTQYF.

J is TRBJ1-3 and V is TRBV6-1; 7 bases agree with TRBD1. CDR1 is MNHNS, CDR2 SASEGT, per germline. J was trimmed by 7 bases and V by 6 bases; bases with no gene match: 12. The CDR3 contains 15 residues. The CDR3 nucleotides read TGTGCCAGCAGAAGATCAGGGGGAATAGGCAACACCATATATTTT. Translating it yields CASRRSGGIGNTIYF.

V and J are TRBV7-2 and TRBJ2-6; D call uncertain. Trimming left V 5 bases short and J 1 base short, with 9 bases between. The CDR3 contains 15 residues. Germline-derived CDR1 and CDR2 are SGHTA and FQGNSA. The CDR3 nucleotides read TGTGCCAGCAGCCTCTTCCAGTCTGGGGCCAACGTCCTGACTTTC. It yields the protein CASSLFQSGANVLTF.